Each of the 3 T cell receptor beta chains below was sequenced from the same sample in a study of control samples from healthy donors and cancer patients. Libraries were prepared by immunoSEQ multiplex PCR; TCRdb keeps only in-frame clonotypes and omits some of them. There are more than 65,000 clones in the sample; around 90% occur only once, and 1.9% lies in the top ten. The sample taken for sequencing was PBMCs. The receptors come from a woman aged 55-69 years with head and neck cancer.

V usage is TRBV5-1 and J usage is TRBJ1-1; tentatively, D is TRBD1 (5 bases). V was trimmed by 4 bases and J by 3 bases, leaving 13 bases between them. CDR3 length: 14 amino acids. Germline V gene data show CDR1 as SGHRS and CDR2 as YFSETQ. In DNA form, the CDR3 reads TGCGCCAGCAGCCCGATGGGACTTGACACTGAAGCTTTCTTT. Encoded protein: CASSPMGLDTEAFF.

There are a few counts of this clone. The genes are TRBV28 and TRBJ1-4; D unclear. Germline V gives CDR1 MDHEN, CDR2 SYDVKM. Trimming removed 5 bases at V and 7 bases at J, with 11 bases between. This CDR3 region has 13 residues. The CDR3, as DNA: TGTGCCAGCAGTACCCTAATCAGTGAAAAACTGTTTTTT. Its translation is CASSTLISEKLFF.

V usage is TRBV9 and J usage is TRBJ2-5; the D gene could be TRBD1 or TRBD2 (6 bases each). The CDR3 extends over 17 amino acids. Germline assignment: CDR1 SGDLS and CDR2 YYNGEE. V was cut by 0 bases and J by 6 bases, with 21 bases left in between. The CDR3 spells CASSVAGMLGGGQTQYF. The CDR3 bases are TGTGCCAGCAGCGTAGCTGGTATGCTGGGGGGCGGACAGACCCAGTACTTC. Based on the CDR3 plus reference TRBV9 and TRBJ2-5, the full variable domain is DSGVTQTPKHLITATGQRVTLRCSPRSGDLSVYWYQQSLDQGLQFLIQYYNGEERAKGNILERFSAQQFPDLHSELNLSSLELGDSALYFCASSVAGMLGGGQTQYFGPGTRLLVL.